Sequencing of this TCR beta chain was carried out in a study of a mutant IDH1 vaccine in newly diagnosed glioma. The repertoire was sequenced with immunoSEQ multiplex PCR; TCRdb's copy has only in-frame clones and lacks some. The sample yields about 83,000 clones, 75% to 90% seen once. Time point: week 47, end of study. Each vaccine dose was 300 ug of mutant IDH1 20-mer peptide, with topical imiquimod. A remark on this clone: Its target is unknown.

The specimen comprised PBMCs, sampled from a glioma patient whose treatment included an IDH1 peptide vaccine. The sequence derives from a man aged 35 to 55 with glioma.

Here the CDR3 reads CASKGQGGSPLHF. CDR3 nucleotides: TGCGCCAGCAAAGGCCAGGGCGGTTCACCCCTCCACTTT. V and J are TRBV10-2 and TRBJ1-6; TRBD1 might be the D (5 bases). This CDR3 spans 13 amino acids. The germline CDR1 and CDR2 sequences are WSHSY and SAAADI. Deletions cut 7 bases from V and 9 bases from J, with 13 bases between.